This T cell receptor beta chain derives from a study of vaccination and CD4 T cells after COVID-19 (dated 2022 in TCRdb). For context, the study as a whole: Convalescent patients had a positive SARS-CoV-2 result on nasal swab PCR, and of these patients, nine had mild disease and one had severe disease. Post-vaccine blood samples were obtained a median of about 77 days after the second vaccine dose, with a range of about 12 to 241 days. Culture stimuli were overlapping spike peptide pools from SARS-CoV-2 and from the common cold coronaviruses HCoV-NL63, HCoV-OC43 and HCoV-229E. Six males and four females were included in the convalescent cohort, with two Hispanic individuals, seven Caucasians, two Asians and one multiracial person represented. The spike-specific CD4+ TCR repertoire was compared before and after mRNA vaccination in over nine COVID-19 convalescent patients and a few infection-naive healthy vaccine recipients. In control cultures, a CEFX viral epitope pool was used as positive control, an HIV-1 Nef peptide pool was used as negative control, or no peptide was added. Two doses of either the Pfizer-BioNTech BNT162b2 vaccine (n=8) or the Moderna mRNA-1273 vaccine (n=2) were administered to participants. Post-COVID blood samples were collected from convalescent patients a median of approximately 100 days after diagnosis, with a range of about 30 to 161 days.

Per the publication, the treatment or condition label means: roughly ten-day PBMC culture with coronavirus spike peptide pools or control peptides (ViraFEST assay). The ViraFEST assay was used in the study, in which antigen-specific T cells were expanded with peptide pools and expanded clonotypes were subsequently identified by TCR sequencing. The convalescent patients' positive SARS-CoV-2 PCR tests were from March to December 2020, which was before the Alpha, Beta and Delta variants emerged in the United States. Each well held some 2 million PBMCs cultured in IMDM containing about 5% human AB serum and 9 to 10 IU/ml IL-2, with 9 to 10 ug/ml peptide pools added. Half of the culture medium was replaced with fresh IL-2-containing medium on days 3 and 7. CD4+ T cells were isolated after approximately eleven days of culture through negative selection using the EasySep CD4+ T cell isolation kit. Ficoll-Paque Plus gradient centrifugation was used to isolate PBMCs from whole blood, and the isolated PBMCs were then either used fresh or cryopreserved at -140C. In general, triplicate wells were set up for every culture condition.

Broad study findings and their caveats: The study included relatively few convalescent patients and did not analyze early timepoints after natural infection. The median count of SARS-CoV-2-reactive clonotypes went up from 21 after infection to around 38 after vaccination, although the change was not significant. In convalescent patients, a median approximately 83% of post-vaccine SARS-CoV-2-reactive clones were detected only after vaccination, and vaccine-specific priming was suggested by this finding. Nearly all vaccine-specific clones in convalescent patients (304 of 307) were mono-reactive for SARS-CoV-2 spike rather than cross-reactive with common cold coronaviruses.

This clonotype is categorized as medium-sized (0.01 to 0.1%). This receptor's antigen is unknown. No much larger clonotype is one base removed from it; base qualities were not supplied. From the cysteine through the phenylalanine, the CDR3 covers 14 amino acids. Only CDR3 DNA remains: 42 bases, in frame from the first base. Between the V and J ends, shortened by 3 bases and 3 bases respectively, the junction contains 12 bases. CDR1 and CDR2, per the germline V gene (reference sequence), are DFQATT and SNEGSKA. Library preparation used PCR. TCR sequencing of DNA from cultured CD4+ T cells used the Oncomine TCR Beta short-read assay at the Johns Hopkins FTIC core. The QIAamp micro DNA kit was used to extract genomic DNA from the cultured CD4+ T cells. Oncomine TCR Beta libraries from cultured CD4+ T cells were pooled with unique dual indexes and sequenced on an Illumina iSeq 100. The paper's data handling went like this. Non-productive sequences were removed, and CDR3s that did not start with C, did not end with F or W, or were shorter than 7 amino acids were discarded. The MANAFEST web application was used to identify antigen-specific clonotypes by comparing peptide-stimulated wells against reference wells and other culture wells. To be called positive, a clone needed an FDR below 0.05, an odds ratio above 5, and a productive frequency above 0.1% in at least two of three replicate wells. A clonotype was classed as cross-reactive if the clonotype showed significant expansion both in SARS-CoV-2 spike wells and in at least one common cold coronavirus spike condition. Similarity between CDR3 sequences was evaluated in R version 3.6.1 using Levenshtein distances (stringdist) and unrooted phylogenetic trees (ape). In-frame beta chains were kept once TCRdb had trimmed the public reads at Q25 with fastp and called clones with MiXCR. Rows with a matching CDR3 protein are joined into one entry that keeps the most common DNA and genes. The V and J calls reflect TCRdb's pipeline rather than the authors' work. The table for this sample lists approximately 15,000 distinct CDR3 sequences; less than 50% of them were counted only once. The ten largest clones take up 8.5% to 12% of the sample.

This sequence was found in a human donor who had recovered from COVID-19. The specimen was CD4+ T cells from blood, cultured in vitro. This chain joins TRBV20-1 to TRBJ1-5, with no reliable assignment of the D segment. The sequenced DNA is TGCAGTGCTAGTCGGGTGGCCAACAATCAGCCCCAGCATTTT. This sequence encodes CSASRVANNQPQHF.